This entry describes one T cell receptor beta chain. Its antigen is undetermined. The PCR used 60 Vbeta and 13 Jbeta primers. Clones were sequenced by immunoSEQ multiplex PCR, and TCRdb holds only the in-frame ones, with some missing. The sample contains roughly 98,000 clones, approximately 75% of which appear only once. This sample is drawn from a study of cytomegalovirus exposure and HLA in healthy donors. Whole-study context: Assignment to the Caucasian-associated ancestry cluster applied to around four fifths of the approximately 360 genotyped donors. Overall study findings and caveats: TCR beta chains associated with HLA were, in a later analysis, more clonally expanded than equally common others. TCR beta sequences numbering 15,000 to 20,000 were associated with HLA alleles at 0.05 false discovery rate in a later analysis. There were a few CMV-associated chains whose specificity for CMV antigens was confirmed in vitro.

Germline values: CDR1 PRHDT, CDR2 FYEKMQ (reference sequence). The CDR3 spans 13 residues. Trimming cost V 0 bases and J 5 bases, with 7 bases left between them. The sample comprised PBMCs. The clonotype was recovered from a female donor in good health and CMV-seropositive. The chain recombines TRBV13 with TRBJ2-5; the D gene is possibly TRBD2 (6 bases). The CDR3 loop reads CASSLGGSETQYF. DNA for the CDR3: TGTGCCAGCAGCTTAGGCGGGAGTGAGACCCAGTACTTC. Together with reference TRBV13 and TRBJ2-5, the CDR3 gives the full variable domain: AAGVIQSPRHLIKEKRETATLKCYPIPRHDTVYWYQQGPGQDPQFLISFYEKMQSDKGSIPDRFSAQQFSDYHSELNMSSLELGDSALYFCASSLGGSETQYFGPGTRLLVL.